These 20 T cell receptor beta chains were all obtained from the same sample, sequenced in a study of T cells in Graves' hyperthyroidism and ophthalmopathy. It was RNA transcripts that yielded the amplified TCR beta CDR3 regions. The TCR CDR3 first-round RT-PCR relied on the HTBI primer set. TCRdb recomputed calls from the multiplex PCR reads with MiXCR, one row per CDR3 protein. The sample has about 250,000 distinct CDR3 sequences, roughly 20% seen once. Material: blood. The source of these receptors is a man aged 25 to 40 with Graves' ophthalmopathy.

The V call is TRBV7-2, the J call TRBJ1-5; perhaps TRBD1 as D (6 bases). This CDR3 comprises 15 residues. Germline lookup yields CDR1 SGHTA and CDR2 FQGNSA. V lost 3 bases and J 2 bases, leaving 11 bases between the germline ends. CDR3 DNA: TGTGCCAGCAGCTTCGGACAGACGGGCAATCAGCCCCAGCATTTT. Translating it yields CASSFGQTGNQPQHF.

The J gene is TRBJ2-3, the V gene TRBV3-1; D is perhaps TRBD2 (6 bases). V was trimmed by 4 bases and J by 1 base, leaving 15 bases between them. The CDR3 consists of 16 residues. In germline, CDR1 is LGHDT, CDR2 YNNKEL (reference sequence). The CDR3 here is CASSPSGTSRTDTQYF. The DNA of the CDR3 is TGTGCCAGCAGCCCTTCCGGGACTTCTCGCACAGATACGCAGTATTTT.

V gene TRBV12-3 or TRBV12-4 combines with J gene TRBJ1-4, with 7 nucleotides matching TRBD1. Trimming cost V 1 base and J 0 bases; bases outside gene matches: 8. The CDR3 consists of 18 residues. The CDR3 DNA sequence: TGTGCCAGCAGTTTAGAGGGACAGCTAATCGCAACTAATGAAAAACTGTTTTTT. Its translation is CASSLEGQLIATNEKLFF.

This clonotype has just a few counts. The V gene is TRBV30, the J gene TRBJ1-1; no firm D call. The germline V and J ends were trimmed by 1 base and 0 bases, with 18 bases remaining between them. There are 17 residues in the CDR3. CDR1 and CDR2 (germline): GTSNPN, SVGIG (reference sequence). CDR3 sequence (DNA): TGTGCCTGGAGTGCCTCCCGCTCCGGATCTATGAACACTGAAGCTTTCTTT. It is translated as CAWSASRSGSMNTEAFF. The full variable domain, its missing parts supplied by reference TRBV30 and TRBJ1-1, is SQTIHQWPATLVQPVGSPLSLECTVEGTSNPNLYWYRQAAGRGLQLLFYSVGIGQISSEVPQNLSASRPQDRQFILSSKKLLLSDSGFYLCAWSASRSGSMNTEAFFGQGTRLTVV.

This clonotype was recorded many times. The chain links TRBV28 to TRBJ1-1; D unclear. The length of the CDR3 is 16 residues. Germline lookup yields CDR1 MDHEN and CDR2 SYDVKM. Trimming removed 6 bases at V and 5 bases at J, with 22 bases between. For the CDR3, the DNA is TGTGCCAGCAGCCCCTTGGAGAGTTCGGCCGGTACTGAAGCTTTCTTT. Translation gives CASSPLESSAGTEAFF.

The chain employs TRBV2 and TRBJ2-3; TRBD1 might be the D (5 bases). This CDR3 spans 18 amino acids. V was shortened by 6 bases and J by 0 bases, with 22 bases between the two germline ends. In germline, CDR1 is SNHLY, CDR2 FYNNEI. CDR3 sequence: CASSPLLGALFSTDTQYF. The CDR3 DNA reads TGTGCCAGCAGCCCACTTCTAGGGGCCCTCTTTAGCACAGATACGCAGTATTTT. The whole variable domain, filled in from reference TRBV2 and TRBJ2-3, reads EPEVTQTPSHQVTQMGQEVILRCVPISNHLYFYWYRQILGQKVEFLVSFYNNEISEKSEIFDDQFSVERPDGSNFTLKIRSTKLEDSAMYFCASSPLLGALFSTDTQYFGPGTRLTVL.

The CDR3: CASSLREIDTQYF. The CDR3 DNA reads TGTGCCAGCAGTTTGAGGGAGATAGATACGCAGTATTTT. The chain uses TRBV7-2 and TRBJ2-3, with D maybe TRBD2 (5 bases). The CDR3 extends over 13 amino acids. The V gene lost 6 bases and the J gene lost 5 bases, with 12 bases spanning the gap. Germline assignment: CDR1 SGHTA and CDR2 FQGNSA.

This chain connects TRBV7-3 to TRBJ2-7; 10 nucleotides agree with TRBD2. The CDR3 runs 17 residues. The V and J ends lost 11 bases and 0 bases, in that order; junction bases with no gene match: 16. Germline values: CDR1 SGHTA, CDR2 FQGTGA. CDR3 amino acids: CAGRRASGRKGSYEQYF. The CDR3 DNA reads as TGTGCCGGGAGACGGGCTAGCGGGAGAAAAGGCTCCTACGAGCAGTACTTC.

V gene TRBV11-2 combines with J gene TRBJ2-7; 7 bases map to TRBD1. This CDR3 is built from 17 residues. The V and J ends lost 1 base and 5 bases, in that order; junction bases with no gene match: 14. Germline values: CDR1 SGHAT, CDR2 FQNNGV. CDR3: CASSLVPGQSLGHEQYF. CDR3 DNA: TGTGCCAGCAGCTTAGTCCCGGGACAGAGCTTGGGGCACGAGCAGTACTTC.

This chain uses TRBV28 with TRBJ2-1, with D perhaps TRBD1 (6 bases). Germline values: CDR1 MDHEN, CDR2 SYDVKM. With 1 base removed from V and 10 bases from J, the gap between germline ends came to 17 bases. The CDR3 sequence is 15 residues long. CDR3 bases: TGTGCCAGCAGTTTATTGATATGGGGGCGCGGGGAGCAGTTCTTC. This sequence encodes CASSLLIWGRGEQFF.

The CDR3 loop is CSARAGTRPTGELFF. Written as DNA, the CDR3 is TGCAGTGCTAGAGCCGGGACTCGACCTACCGGGGAGCTGTTTTTT. The genes are TRBV20-1 and TRBJ2-2; a weak D match, TRBD2 (6 bases). The CDR3 is made up of 15 amino acids. CDR1 DFQATT and CDR2 SNEGSKA come from the germline V gene (reference sequence). V lost 1 base and J lost 5, with 14 bases in between.

The rearrangement joins TRBV5-1 to TRBJ2-3, with 7 positions matching TRBD2. The CDR3 length is 15 residues. CDR1 and CDR2 from the germline V gene are SGHRS and YFSETQ. The junction had 10 bases not matched to a gene; V was cut back by 7 bases and J by 2 bases. The CDR3 DNA reads TGCGCCAGCTGGATAGGGACTACCCTCACAGATACGCAGTATTTT. It codes for CASWIGTTLTDTQYF.

This chain joins TRBV7-2 and TRBJ2-7, with no clear D. Trimming cost V 4 bases and J 3 bases, with 16 bases left between them. The CDR3 consists of 15 residues. Germline CDR1 reads SGHTA; CDR2 reads FQGNSA. The CDR3 is CASSSWVVGIYEQYF. The CDR3 DNA sequence: TGTGCCAGCAGCTCCTGGGTAGTCGGAATCTACGAGCAGTACTTC.

This clonotype was observed a single time. The chain joins TRBV5-5 to TRBJ1-1, with a tentative D call TRBD1 (5 bases). Germline assignment: CDR1 SGHKS and CDR2 YYEKEE (reference sequence). V lost 4 bases and J lost 4, with 17 bases in between. The length of the CDR3 is 15 residues. The CDR3 here is CASSPGDRHGTEAFF. Written as DNA, the CDR3 is TGTGCCAGCAGCCCTGGGGACCGGCATGGCACTGAAGCTTTCTTT.

This rearrangement joins TRBV28 to TRBJ2-2; 12 bases are shared with TRBD2. This CDR3 spans 17 amino acids. Losses at the gene ends were 3 bases for V and 5 bases for J; bases not matched to a gene: 7. Germline V gene lookup returns CDR1 MDHEN and CDR2 SYDVKM. CDR3 sequence reads: CASSFLTSGSGTGELFF. The DNA for the CDR3 is TGTGCCAGCAGTTTCCTGACTAGCGGGAGTGGAACCGGGGAGCTGTTTTTT.

This clonotype appeared many times. The chain joins TRBV11-2 to TRBJ2-5; TRBD2 is a possible D gene (6 bases). The CDR3 totals 17 residues. V was shortened by 0 bases and J by 5 bases, with 19 bases between the two germline ends. In germline, CDR1 is SGHAT, CDR2 FQNNGV. This CDR3 reads CASSLDQERAQRETQYF. CDR3 DNA: TGTGCCAGCAGCTTAGATCAGGAGCGGGCCCAACGGGAGACCCAGTACTTC. The entire variable domain, with the rest obtained from reference TRBV11-2 and TRBJ2-5, is as follows: EAGVAQSPRYKIIEKRQSVAFWCNPISGHATLYWYQQILGQGPKLLIQFQNNGVVDDSQLPKDRFSAERLKGVDSTLKIQPAKLEDSAVYLCASSLDQERAQRETQYFGPGTRLLVL.

This clonotype has ten or more counts. This rearrangement joins TRBV3-1 to TRBJ2-4; 14 bases map to TRBD2. Germline CDR1 and CDR2: LGHDT and YNNKEL (reference sequence). With 3 bases clipped from V and 1 base from J, the junction kept 5 bases outside the gene matches. The CDR3 loop spans 18 amino acids. The CDR3 spells CASSQGLAGDRAKNIQYF. CDR3 DNA: TGTGCCAGCAGCCAGGGACTAGCGGGAGACAGGGCCAAAAACATTCAGTACTTC.

This clonotype has at least ten counts. The chain carries TRBV12-3 or TRBV12-4 and TRBJ1-2, with 8 nucleotides matching TRBD1. V lost 5 bases to trimming and J lost 6 bases; unmatched junction nucleotides: 8. This CDR3 contains 14 residues. In DNA, the CDR3 is TGTGCCAGCAGTCGGACAGGGTTTGGCCATGGCTACACCTTC. Protein product: CASSRTGFGHGYTF.

Many counts were recorded for this clonotype. The chain has TRBV6-2 or TRBV6-3 and TRBJ1-5; TRBD1 is a possible D gene (5 bases). The CDR3 consists of 15 residues. Trimming left V 7 bases short and J 1 base short, with 14 bases between. Germline V gene sequence: CDR1 MNHEY, CDR2 SVGEGT. CDR3 nucleotides: TGTGCCAGCATCGACCCGGGGGGAAGCAATCAGCCCCAGCATTTT. It specifies CASIDPGGSNQPQHF.

This chain uses TRBV7-3 with TRBJ1-1, with D perhaps matching TRBD1 (5 bases). V was clipped by 0 bases and J by 6 bases, with 14 bases between them. The CDR3 length is 15 residues. Germline CDR1 is SGHTA and CDR2 is FQGTGA. This CDR3 reads CASSLTVSGPSEAFF. The CDR3 nucleotides read TGTGCCAGCAGCTTAACGGTCTCAGGGCCCTCTGAAGCTTTCTTT.